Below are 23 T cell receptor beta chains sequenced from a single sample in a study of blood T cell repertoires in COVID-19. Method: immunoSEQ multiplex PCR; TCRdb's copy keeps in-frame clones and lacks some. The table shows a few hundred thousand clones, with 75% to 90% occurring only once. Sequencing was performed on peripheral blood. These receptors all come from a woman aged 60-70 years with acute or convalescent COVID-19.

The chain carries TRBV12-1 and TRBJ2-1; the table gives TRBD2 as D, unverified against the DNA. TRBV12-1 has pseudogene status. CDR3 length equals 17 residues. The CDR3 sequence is CASSPEFGTERDNEQFF. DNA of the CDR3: TGTGCCAGCAGCCCCGAATTTGGAACTGAGAGGGACAATGAGCAGTTCTTC.

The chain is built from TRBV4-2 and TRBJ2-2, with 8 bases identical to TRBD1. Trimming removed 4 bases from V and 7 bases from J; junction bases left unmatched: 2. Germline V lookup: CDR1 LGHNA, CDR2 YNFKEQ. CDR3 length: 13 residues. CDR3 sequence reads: CASSRTGYGELFF. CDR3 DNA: TGTGCCAGCAGCCGGACAGGGTACGGGGAGCTGTTTTTT.

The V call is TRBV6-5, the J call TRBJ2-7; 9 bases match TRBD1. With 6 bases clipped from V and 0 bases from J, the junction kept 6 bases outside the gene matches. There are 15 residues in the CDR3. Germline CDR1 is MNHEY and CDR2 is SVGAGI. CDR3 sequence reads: CASSYGQGSSYEQYF. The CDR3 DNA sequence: TGTGCCAGCAGCTACGGACAGGGGAGCTCCTACGAGCAGTACTTC.

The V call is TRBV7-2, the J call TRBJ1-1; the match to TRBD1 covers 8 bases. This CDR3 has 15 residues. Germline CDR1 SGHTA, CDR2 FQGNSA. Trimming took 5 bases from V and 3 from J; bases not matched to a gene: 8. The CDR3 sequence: CASSVQGAPDTEAFF. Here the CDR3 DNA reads TGTGCCAGCAGCGTTCAGGGGGCCCCTGACACTGAAGCTTTCTTT.

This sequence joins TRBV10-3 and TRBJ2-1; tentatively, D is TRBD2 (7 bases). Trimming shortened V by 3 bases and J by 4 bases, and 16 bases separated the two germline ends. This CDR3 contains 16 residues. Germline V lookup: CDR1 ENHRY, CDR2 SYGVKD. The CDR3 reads CAISDPMGGTYNEQFF. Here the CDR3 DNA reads TGTGCCATCAGTGACCCAATGGGGGGGACATACAATGAGCAGTTCTTC.

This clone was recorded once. The CDR3 sequence is CASSQGVREDEQYF. CDR3 DNA sequence: TGTGCCAGCAGCCAAGGTGTCAGGGAAGACGAGCAGTACTTC. This chain joins TRBV3-1 (or the pseudogene TRBV3-2) and TRBJ2-7, with a possible D match to TRBD1 (5 bases). V was cut by 1 base and J by 5 bases, with 12 bases left in between. CDR1 and CDR2 from the germline V gene are LGHDT and YNNKEL (reference sequence). The CDR3 contains 14 residues.

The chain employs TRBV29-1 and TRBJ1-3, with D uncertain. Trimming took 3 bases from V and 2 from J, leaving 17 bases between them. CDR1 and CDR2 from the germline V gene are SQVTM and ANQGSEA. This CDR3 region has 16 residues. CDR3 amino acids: CSVERYGGLAGNTIYF. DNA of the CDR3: TGCAGCGTTGAGCGTTATGGCGGTTTGGCTGGAAACACCATATATTTT. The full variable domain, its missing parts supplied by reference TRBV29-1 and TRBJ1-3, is SAVISQKPSRDICQRGTSLTIQCQVDSQVTMMFWYRQQPGQSLTLIATANQGSEATYESGFVIDKFPISRPNLTFSTLTVSNMSPEDSSIYLCSVERYGGLAGNTIYFGEGSWLTVV.

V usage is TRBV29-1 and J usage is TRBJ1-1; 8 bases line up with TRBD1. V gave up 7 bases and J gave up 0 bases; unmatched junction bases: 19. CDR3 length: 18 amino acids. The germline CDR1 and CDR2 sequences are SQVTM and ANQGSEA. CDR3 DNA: TGCAGCGCTGCTCCCGCTTCCAGGGGGCGTCGGGTGAACACTGAAGCTTTCTTT. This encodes CSAAPASRGRRVNTEAFF.

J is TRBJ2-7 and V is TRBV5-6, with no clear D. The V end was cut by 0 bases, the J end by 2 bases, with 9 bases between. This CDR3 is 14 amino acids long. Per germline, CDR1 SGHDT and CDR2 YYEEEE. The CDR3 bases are TGTGCCAGCAGCTTGGTCGACGGAGCCTACGAGCAGTACTTC. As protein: CASSLVDGAYEQYF.

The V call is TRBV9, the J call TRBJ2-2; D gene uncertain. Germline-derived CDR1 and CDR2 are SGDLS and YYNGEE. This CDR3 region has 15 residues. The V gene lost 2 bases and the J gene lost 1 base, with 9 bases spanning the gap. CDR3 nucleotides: TGTGCCAGCAGCGTTTCCACGGGGAACACCGGGGAGCTGTTTTTT. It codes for CASSVSTGNTGELFF.

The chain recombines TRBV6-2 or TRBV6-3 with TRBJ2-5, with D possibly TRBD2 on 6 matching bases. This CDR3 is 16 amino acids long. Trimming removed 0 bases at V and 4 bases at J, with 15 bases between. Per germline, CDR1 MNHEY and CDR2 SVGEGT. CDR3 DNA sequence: TGTGCCAGCAGTTACTCGCTCCGGGAGTGGGGAGAGACCCAGTACTTC. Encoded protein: CASSYSLREWGETQYF.

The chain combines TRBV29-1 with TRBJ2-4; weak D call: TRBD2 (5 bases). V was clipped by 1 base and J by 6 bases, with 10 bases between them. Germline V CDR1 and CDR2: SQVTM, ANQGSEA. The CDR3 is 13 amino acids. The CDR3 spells CSVEARGINIQYF. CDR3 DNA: TGCAGCGTTGAAGCACGGGGAATAAACATTCAGTACTTC.

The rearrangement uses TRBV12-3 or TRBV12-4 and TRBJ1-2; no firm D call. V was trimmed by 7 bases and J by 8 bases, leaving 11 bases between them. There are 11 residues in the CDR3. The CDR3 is CASTGFGGYTF. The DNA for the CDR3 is TGTGCCAGCACGGGGTTTGGGGGCTACACCTTC.

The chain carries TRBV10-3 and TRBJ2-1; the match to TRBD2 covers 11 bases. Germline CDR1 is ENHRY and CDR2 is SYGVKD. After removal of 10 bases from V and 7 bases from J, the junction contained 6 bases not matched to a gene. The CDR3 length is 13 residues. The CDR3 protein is CATASGGRNEQFF. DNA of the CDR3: TGTGCCACCGCTAGCGGGGGGCGGAATGAGCAGTTCTTC.

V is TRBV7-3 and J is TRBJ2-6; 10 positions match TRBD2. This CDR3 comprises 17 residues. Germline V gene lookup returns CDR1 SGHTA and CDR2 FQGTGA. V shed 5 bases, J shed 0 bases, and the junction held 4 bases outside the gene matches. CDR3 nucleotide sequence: TGTGCCAGCAGCCGGAGCGGGGGGGCCTCTGGGGCCAACGTCCTGACTTTC. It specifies CASSRSGGASGANVLTF.

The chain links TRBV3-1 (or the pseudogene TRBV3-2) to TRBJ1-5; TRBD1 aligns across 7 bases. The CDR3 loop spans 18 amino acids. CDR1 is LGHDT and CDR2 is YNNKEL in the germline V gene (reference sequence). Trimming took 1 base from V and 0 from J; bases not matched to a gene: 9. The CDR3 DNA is TGTGCCAGCAGCCAAGCCTTTGGACAGGCATATAGCAATCAGCCCCAGCATTTT. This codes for CASSQAFGQAYSNQPQHF.

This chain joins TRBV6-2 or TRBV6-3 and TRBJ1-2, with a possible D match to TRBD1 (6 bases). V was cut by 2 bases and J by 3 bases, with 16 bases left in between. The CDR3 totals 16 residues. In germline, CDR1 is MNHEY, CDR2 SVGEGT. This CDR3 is CASSYDILQGYYGYTF. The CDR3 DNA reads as TGTGCCAGCAGTTACGACATTTTACAGGGATACTATGGCTACACCTTC.

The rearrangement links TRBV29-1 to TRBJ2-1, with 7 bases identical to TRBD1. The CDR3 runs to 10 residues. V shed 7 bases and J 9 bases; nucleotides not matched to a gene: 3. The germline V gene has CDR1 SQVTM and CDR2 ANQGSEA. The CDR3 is CSATGSEQFF. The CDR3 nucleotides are TGCAGCGCGACAGGGAGTGAGCAGTTCTTC.

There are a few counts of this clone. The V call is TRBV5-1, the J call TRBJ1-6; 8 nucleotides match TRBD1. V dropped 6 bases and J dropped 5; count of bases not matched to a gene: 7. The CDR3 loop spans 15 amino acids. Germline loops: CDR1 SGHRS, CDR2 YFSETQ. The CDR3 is CASKNTGGNNSPLHF. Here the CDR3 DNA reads TGCGCCAGCAAAAACACAGGGGGTAATAATTCACCCCTCCACTTT.

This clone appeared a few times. The CDR3 DNA sequence: TGTGCCAGCAGCTTAAGAGGCAGAGGGGGGGATTCACCCCTCCACTTT. It codes for CASSLRGRGGDSPLHF. The genes are TRBV7-3 and TRBJ1-6; D is perhaps TRBD1 (6 bases). V was pared by 1 base and J by 8 bases, with 15 bases between. The CDR3 runs to 16 residues. Germline V gives CDR1 SGHTA, CDR2 FQGTGA. The entire variable domain, with the rest obtained from reference TRBV7-3 and TRBJ1-6, is as follows: GAGVSQTPSNKVTEKGKYVELRCDPISGHTALYWYRQSLGQGPEFLIYFQGTGAADDSGLPNDRFFAVRPEGSVSTLKIQRTERGDSAVYLCASSLRGRGGDSPLHFGNGTRLTVT.

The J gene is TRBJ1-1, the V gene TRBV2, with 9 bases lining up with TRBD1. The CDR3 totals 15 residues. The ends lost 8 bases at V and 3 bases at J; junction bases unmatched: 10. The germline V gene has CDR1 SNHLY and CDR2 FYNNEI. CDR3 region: CASDGTGQRDTEAFF. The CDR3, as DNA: TGTGCCAGCGACGGGACAGGGCAGCGAGACACTGAAGCTTTCTTT. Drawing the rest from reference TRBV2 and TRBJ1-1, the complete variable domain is EPEVTQTPSHQVTQMGQEVILRCVPISNHLYFYWYRQILGQKVEFLVSFYNNEISEKSEIFDDQFSVERPDGSNFTLKIRSTKLEDSAMYFCASDGTGQRDTEAFFGQGTRLTVV.

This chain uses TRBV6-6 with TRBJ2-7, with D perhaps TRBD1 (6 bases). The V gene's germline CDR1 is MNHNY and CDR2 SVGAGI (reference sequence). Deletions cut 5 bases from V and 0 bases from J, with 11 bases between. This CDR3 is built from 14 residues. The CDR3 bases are TGTGCCAGCAGTCGGGCGGACAGCTCCTACGAGCAGTACTTC. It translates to CASSRADSSYEQYF.

The CDR3 loop reads CASSLLAGGYSYEQYF. The CDR3 coding sequence is TGTGCCAGCAGCTTACTAGCGGGAGGGTATTCCTACGAGCAGTACTTC. This chain connects TRBV7-2 to TRBJ2-7; 12 bases match TRBD2. V lost 2 bases and J lost 1; bases outside the gene matches: 3. This CDR3 region has 16 residues. The germline gives CDR1 SGHTA, CDR2 FQGNSA.